The 30 T cell receptor beta chains given below trace back to one sample, sequenced in a study of T cell clonality in common variable immunodeficiency. Study-wide points: Common variable immunodeficiency TCR beta sequences reportedly had fewer deletions and N-nucleotide insertions.

Their target antigens are unknown. Profiling relied on immunoSEQ multiplex PCR, and the TCRdb table lists in-frame clones only, not all of them. The record shows 30,000 to 35,000 clones for this sample, with no singletons present. Sequencing was carried out using peripheral blood mononuclear cells. These receptor sequences come from a human donor with common variable immunodeficiency.

This clone was counted many times. The CDR3 goes on 3 residues after the read ends, and that part is filled in from the germline J gene. The J gene is TRBJ2-7, the V gene TRBV7-9; perhaps TRBD1 as D (6 bases). This CDR3 is built from 14 residues. CDR1 and CDR2 (germline): SEHNR, FQNEAQ (reference sequence). Trimming pared 3 bases from V and 0 bases from J, leaving 9 bases between. CDR3 in amino acids: CASSFTGSSYEQYF. CDR3 DNA (partial): TGTGCCAGCAGCTTTACAGGGAGCTCCTACGAG.

Worth noting for this clone: The observed sequence ends 3 residues before the CDR3 terminus, with the missing tail filled in from the germline J gene. This chain links TRBV5-6 with TRBJ2-7, with 9 bases fitting TRBD1. Per the germline V gene, CDR1 is SGHDT and CDR2 is YYEEEE. Trimming at V came to 2 bases and at J to 5 bases, leaving 5 bases not matched to a gene. The CDR3 extends over 14 amino acids. The CDR3 reads CASSLGQGINEQYF. The part of the CDR3 DNA that was read is TGTGCCAGCAGCTTAGGACAGGGGATCAACGAG.

This clone was seen more than once but under ten times. The sequenced fragment ends 3 residues before the CDR3 boundary, so the rest is inferred from the germline J gene. The chain has TRBV2 and TRBJ2-2; D ambiguous. CDR3 size: 14 residues. Per the germline V gene, CDR1 is SNHLY and CDR2 is FYNNEI. V lost 7 bases, J lost 4 bases, and 13 bases lay in between. CDR3 DNA, as far as it was read: TGTGCCAGCAACGCAAAAGGGTCCACCGGGGAG. This gives the protein CASNAKGSTGE. The entire CDR3 reads CASNAKGSTGELFF.

In this sample, this clone turned up many times. Read coverage stops 3 residues before the CDR3 terminus; the germline J gene supplies the remainder. This sequence joins TRBV2 and TRBJ2-3, with TRBD2 identical over 8 bases. The V segment lost 2 bases and the J segment 0 bases; nucleotides outside the gene matches: 4. The CDR3 length is 16 residues. CDR1 and CDR2 (germline): SNHLY, FYNNEI. The CDR3 protein is CASSEQAGASTDTQYF. Partial CDR3 DNA: TGTGCCAGCAGTGAACAAGCGGGAGCTAGCACAGATACG.

As regards this clone: The sequence runs out 3 residues before the end of the CDR3; the remainder is reconstructed from the germline J gene. This chain uses TRBV18 with TRBJ1-6; 11 nucleotides line up with TRBD1. The V segment lost 1 base and the J segment 2 bases; nucleotides outside the gene matches: 4. The CDR3 is made up of 18 amino acids. In germline, CDR1 is KGHSH, CDR2 LQKENI. The CDR3 bases that were read are TGTGCCAGCTCACCACGGAGGGGACAGGGGGCCTATAATTCACCC. Translated, it gives CASSPRRGQGAYNSP. The full CDR3 reads CASSPRRGQGAYNSPLHF.

As regards this clone: Read sequence stops 3 residues before the CDR3 end, and the germline J gene provides the missing end. The rearrangement uses TRBV18 and TRBJ2-5, with D perhaps TRBD1 (5 bases). There are 15 residues in the CDR3. The germline V gene encodes CDR1 KGHSH and CDR2 LQKENI. V was trimmed by 1 base and J by 3 bases, leaving 12 bases between them. CDR3 region: CASSPLQGNEETQYF. CDR3 DNA, as far as it was read: TGTGCCAGCTCACCACTGCAGGGCAATGAAGAGACC. Looking up the rest from reference TRBV18 and TRBJ2-5 gives the full variable domain: NAGVMQNPRHLVRRRGQEARLRCSPMKGHSHVYWYRQLPEEGLKFMVYLQKENIIDESGMPKERFSAEFPKEGPSILRIQQVVRGDSAAYFCASSPLQGNEETQYFGPGTRLLVL.

This clone has at least ten counts. The read stops 3 residues short of the end of the CDR3; the missing end is completed from the germline J gene. The chain carries TRBV20-1 and TRBJ1-1; no reliable D call. Trimming stripped 0 bases from V and 7 bases from J, with 15 bases between. This CDR3 has 14 residues. The V gene's germline CDR1 is DFQATT and CDR2 SNEGSKA (reference sequence). Partial CDR3 DNA: TGCAGTGCTAGAGATCGGGCGGGTGCCCATGAA. Translated, it gives CSARDRAGAHE. The entire CDR3 protein is CSARDRAGAHEAFF.

This clone was observed many times. The CDR3 end is not reached by the read, which stops 3 residues before it; the germline J gene fills it in. The chain uses TRBV14 and TRBJ2-1; 7 bases map to TRBD2. Trimming at V came to 2 bases and at J to 5 bases, leaving 6 bases not matched to a gene. Germline-derived CDR1 and CDR2 are SGHDN and FVKESK. There are 15 residues in the CDR3. CDR3 sequence: CASSQYGGEDNEQFF. The covered CDR3 bases are TGTGCCAGCAGCCAATATGGGGGGGAGGACAATGAG.

This clone was seen ten or more times. The read stops 3 residues short of the end of the CDR3; the missing end is completed from the germline J gene. The V gene is TRBV6-1, the J gene TRBJ1-3, with TRBD1 as a possible D gene (6 bases). Trimming removed 2 bases from V and 0 bases from J, with 8 bases in between. CDR3 length equals 15 residues. CDR1 and CDR2 from the germline V gene are MNHNS and SASEGT. CDR3 sequence: CASSESRGSGNTIYF. The covered CDR3 bases are TGTGCCAGCAGTGAAAGCAGGGGCTCTGGAAACACC.

In the case of this clone: The read terminates 3 residues before the CDR3 end, so the remaining end is supplied by the germline J gene. This chain links TRBV7-3 with TRBJ2-1; the D gene is possibly TRBD2 (5 bases). Germline values: CDR1 SGHTA, CDR2 FQGTGA. V was pared by 2 bases and J by 2 bases, with 10 bases between. This CDR3 is built from 15 residues. This CDR3 is CASSLGLPPYNEQFF. The part of the CDR3 DNA that was read is TGTGCCAGCAGCTTAGGACTCCCCCCCTACAATGAG.

This clone turned up a few times. The read stops 3 residues short of the end of the CDR3; the missing end is completed from the germline J gene. The J gene is TRBJ2-7, the V gene TRBV7-9; D is ambiguous. CDR3 size: 13 residues. Germline V gene data show CDR1 as SEHNR and CDR2 as FQNEAQ (reference sequence). Trimming removed 4 bases at V and 0 bases at J, with 7 bases between. CDR3 bases read: TGTGCCAGCAGCTCCTCCGTCTCCTACGAG. It translates to CASSSSVSYE. The complete CDR3 reads CASSSSVSYEQYF.

This clone was seen repeatedly, ten times or more. The CDR3 end is not reached by the read, which stops 3 residues before it; the germline J gene fills it in. The chain is built from TRBV5-1 and TRBJ2-3, with D possibly TRBD2 on 6 matching bases. The germline CDR1 and CDR2 sequences are SGHRS and YFSETQ. V gave up 4 bases and J gave up 2 bases, with 17 bases separating them. This CDR3 comprises 16 residues. The CDR3: CASSAARGWNTDTQYF. The part of the CDR3 DNA that was read is TGCGCCAGCAGCGCCGCCCGGGGGTGGAACACAGATACG.

At least ten counts were recorded for this clone. The CDR3 goes on 3 residues after the read ends, and that part is filled in from the germline J gene. This sample includes further DNA sequences coding for the same CDR3. The rearrangement joins TRBV6-2 or TRBV6-3 to TRBJ1-5, with 7 nucleotides matching TRBD1. Trimming at V came to 8 bases and at J to 7 bases, leaving 17 bases not matched to a gene. CDR3 length: 16 amino acids. Germline V lookup: CDR1 MNHEY, CDR2 SVGEGT. CDR3 amino acids: CASGDRDRVGGQPQHF. CDR3 bases read: TGTGCCAGCGGAGACCGAGACAGGGTAGGAGGGCAGCCC.

This clone was seen many times. The read is 3 residues too short to cover the CDR3 end, so that end is filled in from the germline J gene. The chain employs TRBV11-2 and TRBJ2-6; maybe TRBD1 (6 bases). Trimming removed 3 bases from V and 1 base from J, with 7 bases in between. Germline V gene sequence: CDR1 SGHAT, CDR2 FQNNGV. The CDR3 has 15 residues. The DNA read from the CDR3 is TGTGCCAGCAGCTTGCAGGGGTCTGGGGCCAACGTC. It codes for CASSLQGSGANV. The entire CDR3 reads CASSLQGSGANVLTF.

This clone was counted many times. Read coverage stops 3 residues before the CDR3 terminus; the germline J gene supplies the remainder. The genes are TRBV5-6 and TRBJ2-7; 7 nucleotides match TRBD1. CDR3 size: 13 residues. V was clipped by 4 bases and J by 1 base; unmatched bases: 2. Germline V gene sequence: CDR1 SGHDT, CDR2 YYEEEE. The CDR3 here is CASSPGQSYEQYF. CDR3 bases read: TGTGCCAGCAGCCCGGGACAGTCCTACGAG. The full variable domain, rest sourced from reference TRBV5-6 and TRBJ2-7, is DAGVTQSPTHLIKTRGQQVTLRCSPKSGHDTVSWYQQALGQGPQFIFQYYEEEERQRGNFPDRFSGHQFPNYSSELNVNALLLGDSALYLCASSPGQSYEQYFGPGTRLTVT.

Comment on this clone: The DNA ends 3 residues before the CDR3 does, and the rest of the CDR3 is filled in from the germline J gene. V is TRBV5-4 and J is TRBJ2-7, with 8 positions matching TRBD2. The germline gives CDR1 SGHNT, CDR2 YYREEE (reference sequence). The CDR3 has 14 residues. V gave up 9 bases and J gave up 0 bases; unmatched junction bases: 8. The CDR3 sequence: CAIHSGDTSYEQYF. The sequenced CDR3 bases are TGTGCCATCCATAGCGGGGATACCTCCTACGAG.

This clone was picked up a small number of times. The read terminates 3 residues ahead of where the CDR3 ends, so the germline J gene completes it. The chain has TRBV7-9 and TRBJ2-1; 8 nucleotides match TRBD2. This CDR3 comprises 14 residues. Per the germline V gene, CDR1 is SEHNR and CDR2 is FQNEAQ (reference sequence). Trimming cost V 4 bases and J 8 bases; bases outside gene matches: 7. CDR3 amino acids: CASSSLTSVDEQFF. CDR3 DNA (partial): TGTGCCAGCAGCTCACTGACTAGCGTGGATGAG.

In this sample, this clone turned up many times. The observed sequence ends 3 residues before the CDR3 terminus, with the missing tail filled in from the germline J gene. J is TRBJ1-1 and V is TRBV5-4; a weak D match, TRBD1 (6 bases). V gave up 7 bases and J gave up 7 bases, with 17 bases separating them. This CDR3 contains 13 residues. Germline V gives CDR1 SGHNT, CDR2 YYREEE (reference sequence). CDR3 residues: CASGGGHRNEAFF. The sequenced CDR3 bases are TGTGCCAGCGGGGGGGGACACCGTAATGAA.

This clone was seen ten or more times. The read finishes 3 residues shy of the CDR3 end, and the germline J gene is used to complete it. The chain combines TRBV5-1 with TRBJ1-4; D ambiguous. The CDR3 contains 16 residues. CDR1 and CDR2 from the germline V gene are SGHRS and YFSETQ. V shed 4 bases and J shed 8 bases, with 21 bases lying between them. The DNA read from the CDR3 is TGCGCCAGCAGCCCCCCGGTATTTGAGGGCATCGAAAAA. This sequence encodes CASSPPVFEGIEK. The full CDR3 protein is CASSPPVFEGIEKLFF. Full variable domain (remainder filled in from reference TRBV5-1 and TRBJ1-4): KAGVTQTPRYLIKTRGQQVTLSCSPISGHRSVSWYQQTPGQGLQFLFEYFSETQRNKGNFPGRFSGRQFSNSRSEMNVSTLELGDSALYLCASSPPVFEGIEKLFFGSGTQLSVL.

This clone came up a few times. The read ends 3 residues shy of where the CDR3 ends; the end is completed using the germline J gene. The gene calls are TRBV5-5 and TRBJ2-7; 9 bases are shared with TRBD1. The ends lost 3 bases at V and 0 bases at J; junction bases unmatched: 1. The germline V gene has CDR1 SGHKS and CDR2 YYEKEE (reference sequence). This CDR3 contains 14 residues. The sequenced CDR3 bases are TGTGCCAGCAGCTACAGGGGGCTCTCCTACGAG. It codes for CASSYRGLSYE. The entire CDR3 reads CASSYRGLSYEQYF. Filled out from reference TRBV5-5 and TRBJ2-7, the complete variable domain reads DAGVTQSPTHLIKTRGQQVTLRCSPISGHKSVSWYQQVLGQGPQFIFQYYEKEERGRGNFPDRFSARQFPNYSSELNVNALLLGDSALYLCASSYRGLSYEQYFGPGTRLTVT.

This clone appeared many times. The read comes to an end 3 residues before the CDR3 does, leaving the germline J gene to fill in the end. V and J are TRBV2 and TRBJ1-2; a possible D gene is TRBD1 (6 bases). The CDR3 loop spans 16 amino acids. The germline V gene has CDR1 SNHLY and CDR2 FYNNEI. The V gene lost 8 bases and the J gene lost 4 bases, with 23 bases spanning the gap. The sequenced CDR3 bases are TGTGCCAGCGGAGAAAGGACAGCAAAAACTGCCTATGGC. Translation: CASGERTAKTAYG. The entire CDR3 reads CASGERTAKTAYGYTF.

This clone appeared many times. From the germline J gene comes the end of the CDR3, since the read stops 3 residues before it. The rearrangement uses TRBV2 and TRBJ2-1, with a tentative D call TRBD1 (5 bases). The CDR3 contains 13 residues. V was trimmed by 7 bases and J by 7 bases, leaving 14 bases between them. CDR1 and CDR2 from the germline V gene are SNHLY and FYNNEI. The covered CDR3 bases are TGTGCCAGCACAGGGATCGGGCAAAATGAG. The encoded protein is CASTGIGQNE. The CDR3 reads in full as CASTGIGQNEQFF.

Points on this clone: The read ends 3 residues shy of where the CDR3 ends; the end is completed using the germline J gene. The genes are TRBV6-1 and TRBJ2-1; possible D gene TRBD2, 7 bases. This CDR3 has 15 amino acids. Germline lookup yields CDR1 MNHNS and CDR2 SASEGT. V gave up 4 bases and J gave up 0 bases, with 10 bases separating them. The sequenced CDR3 bases are TGTGCCAGCAGTGGGGAGGGGGTCTCCTACAATGAG. Its translation: CASSGEGVSYNE. From start to end, the CDR3 is CASSGEGVSYNEQFF.

In regard to this clone: The CDR3 end falls 3 residues outside the read, so it is completed with the germline J gene. This specimen includes other DNA sequences encoding the same CDR3. The chain recombines TRBV7-2 with TRBJ2-1; TRBD1 aligns across 8 bases. Germline-derived CDR1 and CDR2 are SGHTA and FQGNSA. The CDR3 sequence is 15 residues long. Trimming took 5 bases from V and 3 from J; bases not matched to a gene: 6. The DNA read from the CDR3 is TGTGCCAGCAGCCCCCCCGGGACAGGCTACAATGAG. Its translation is CASSPPGTGYNE. The full CDR3 reads CASSPPGTGYNEQFF.

This clone was seen a few times. The read ends 3 residues shy of where the CDR3 ends; the end is completed using the germline J gene. This sequence joins TRBV20-1 and TRBJ2-7; a possible D gene is TRBD2 (5 bases). The germline V gene has CDR1 DFQATT and CDR2 SNEGSKA (reference sequence). The CDR3 loop spans 13 amino acids. The V end lost 6 bases, the J end lost 3 bases, and 15 bases lay between the germline ends. The CDR3 here is CSAWTDSLYEQYF. Partial CDR3 DNA: TGCAGTGCCTGGACTGACTCTCTCTACGAG.

This clone was recorded a few times. Read coverage stops 3 residues before the CDR3 terminus; the germline J gene supplies the remainder. The chain uses TRBV7-3 and TRBJ2-1; 16 bases map to TRBD2. The V gene end was trimmed by 3 bases and the J gene end by 7 bases; junction bases not matched to a gene: 9. CDR1 is SGHTA and CDR2 is FQGTGA in the germline V gene. The CDR3 has 18 residues. Incomplete CDR3 DNA: TGTGCCAGCAGCTTCTACCCCGGGACTAGCGGGAGGGAGAATGAG. Translation: CASSFYPGTSGRENE. The entire CDR3 is CASSFYPGTSGRENEQFF. The complete variable domain, with remaining parts taken from reference TRBV7-3 and TRBJ2-1, reads GAGVSQTPSNKVTEKGKYVELRCDPISGHTALYWYRQSLGQGPEFLIYFQGTGAADDSGLPNDRFFAVRPEGSVSTLKIQRTERGDSAVYLCASSFYPGTSGRENEQFFGPGTRLTVL.

Notes on this clone: The read falls 3 residues short of the CDR3 end, and the missing part is taken from the germline J gene. The rearrangement links TRBV20-1 to TRBJ2-3; tentative D call: TRBD2 (6 bases). Per germline, CDR1 DFQATT and CDR2 SNEGSKA (reference sequence). Trimming stripped 6 bases from V and 3 bases from J, with 19 bases between. The CDR3 is made up of 15 amino acids. The CDR3 spells CSAHTPRLVTDTQYF. CDR3 DNA (partial): TGCAGTGCACATACCCCGCGACTAGTGACAGATACG.

Remarks on this clone: Sequencing ends 3 residues short of the CDR3 end; the germline J gene provides the rest. The J gene is TRBJ1-3, the V gene TRBV7-2; D is undetermined. This CDR3 contains 13 residues. V was pared by 7 bases and J by 3 bases, with 10 bases between. Germline values: CDR1 SGHTA, CDR2 FQGNSA. This CDR3 reads CASTQYLGNTIYF. The CDR3 bases that were read are TGTGCCAGCACCCAGTATCTTGGAAACACC.

The CDR3 protein is CASSPRAGNYEQYF. CDR3 DNA, as far as it was read: TGTGCCAGCTCACCACGAGCAGGCAACTACGAG. J is TRBJ2-7 and V is TRBV18; D is ambiguous. Read data end 3 residues before the CDR3 end; the end is taken from the germline J gene. The CDR3 consists of 14 residues. The germline CDR1 and CDR2 sequences are KGHSH and LQKENI. Trimming removed 1 base from V and 3 bases from J, with 10 bases in between.

This clone appeared many times. The DNA ends 3 residues before the CDR3 does, and the rest of the CDR3 is filled in from the germline J gene. The chain is built from TRBV30 and TRBJ2-1, with 10 positions matching TRBD2. There are 19 residues in the CDR3. With 0 bases clipped from V and 0 bases from J, the junction kept 11 bases outside the gene matches. The germline gives CDR1 GTSNPN, CDR2 SVGIG (reference sequence). The CDR3 reads CAWSVSLAGVRGSYNEQFF. The CDR3 DNA, read in part, is TGTGCCTGGAGTGTATCCCTAGCGGGAGTAAGGGGCTCCTACAATGAG. The variable domain in full, with the rest retrieved from reference TRBV30 and TRBJ2-1, is SQTIHQWPATLVQPVGSPLSLECTVEGTSNPNLYWYRQAAGRGLQLLFYSVGIGQISSEVPQNLSASRPQDRQFILSSKKLLLSDSGFYLCAWSVSLAGVRGSYNEQFFGPGTRLTVL.